These T cell receptor beta chains were read from a single sample in a study of T cells in lung cancer brain metastases. Clones were read by immunoSEQ multiplex PCR, and TCRdb kept only the in-frame ones, dropping some. The data show approximately 5,000 clones, around 85% seen once. Sequencing was performed on tumor tissue from the primary lung tumor. These receptor sequences come from a man in his fifties or sixties with non-small cell lung cancer. The CDR3 runs from the conserved cysteine through the conserved F or W. The D gene is left open where the match is weak. Only part of the rows carry a size: once, few, many, or a class if the clone is expanded.

v_gene	abundance	d_gene	j_gene	CDR3aa	CDR3nt
TRBV7-9	once	TRBD2	TRBJ2-3	CASSTSGNTDTQYF	TGTGCTAGCAGTACTAGCGGGAATACAGATACGCAGTATTTT
TRBV19	.	.	TRBJ1-5	CASSIGQWSQPQHF	TGTGCCAGTAGTATCGGACAGTGGAGTCAGCCCCAGCATTTT
TRBV6-1	.	TRBD2	TRBJ2-7	CASSEGTSGDYEQYF	TGTGCCAGCAGTGAAGGGACTAGCGGAGACTACGAGCAGTACTTC
TRBV6-5	.	TRBD2	TRBJ2-1	CASSYRRGAPDEQFF	TGTGCCAGCAGTTATCGGCGGGGGGCCCCCGATGAGCAGTTCTTC
TRBV5-1	once	.	TRBJ1-2	CASSPDGQNYGYTF	TGCGCCAGCAGCCCGGATGGACAGAACTATGGCTACACTTTC
TRBV6-5	.	TRBD1	TRBJ1-1	CASSYLTGTGGEAFF	TGTGCCAGCAGTTACCTCACCGGGACAGGGGGTGAAGCTTTCTTT
TRBV5-6	.	TRBD1	TRBJ2-3	CASSRYRGASTDTQYF	TGTGCCAGCAGCAGATACAGGGGAGCTAGCACAGATACGCAGTATTTT
TRBV5-1	.	.	TRBJ1-1	CASSLAPRGRNTEAFF	TGCGCCAGCAGCTTGGCCCCCCGGGGCCGGAACACTGAAGCTTTCTTT
TRBV5-1	.	.	TRBJ2-3	CASSLRTDTQYF	TGCGCCAGCAGCTTGCGCACAGATACGCAGTATTTT
TRBV6-1	.	TRBD1	TRBJ1-6	CASSEVGGRGDSPLHF	TGTGCCAGCAGTGAAGTTGGGGGCAGGGGGGATTCACCCCTCCACTTT
TRBV18	.	.	TRBJ1-5	CASSLGGMGNQPQHF	TGTGCCAGCTCCCTAGGGGGAATGGGCAATCAGCCCCAGCATTTT
TRBV2	few	.	TRBJ1-6	CASRKGDFYNSPLHF	TGTGCCAGCAGAAAGGGGGATTTTTATAATTCACCCCTCCACTTT
TRBV19	.	TRBD1	TRBJ1-2	CASSITTGGYGYTF	TGTGCCAGTAGTATTACAACAGGGGGCTATGGCTACACCTTC
TRBV7-9	.	.	TRBJ2-1	CASSKAVGEQFF	TGTGCCAGCAGCAAAGCAGTGGGTGAGCAGTTCTTC
TRBV27	.	.	TRBJ2-1	CANSNRDPRNEQFF	TGTGCCAACTCTAACCGGGACCCCCGAAATGAGCAGTTCTTC
TRBV5-4	once	.	TRBJ2-5	CASTKELQETQYF	TGTGCCAGCACCAAAGAGCTCCAAGAGACCCAGTACTTC